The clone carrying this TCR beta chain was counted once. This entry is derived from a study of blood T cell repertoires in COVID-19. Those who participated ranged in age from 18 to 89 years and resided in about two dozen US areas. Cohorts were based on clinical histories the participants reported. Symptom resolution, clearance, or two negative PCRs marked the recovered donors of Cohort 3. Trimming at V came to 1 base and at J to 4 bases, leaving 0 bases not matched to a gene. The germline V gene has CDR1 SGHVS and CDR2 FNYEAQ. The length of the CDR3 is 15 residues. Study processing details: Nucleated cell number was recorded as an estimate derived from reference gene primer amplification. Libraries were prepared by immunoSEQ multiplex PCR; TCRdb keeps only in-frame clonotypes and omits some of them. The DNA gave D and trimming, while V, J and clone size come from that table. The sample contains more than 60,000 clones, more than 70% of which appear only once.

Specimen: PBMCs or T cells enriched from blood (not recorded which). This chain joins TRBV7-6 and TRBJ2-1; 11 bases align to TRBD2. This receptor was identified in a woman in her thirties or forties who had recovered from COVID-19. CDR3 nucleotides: TGTGCCAGCAGCTTAGGGACTAGCGGGTACAATGAGCAGTTCTTC. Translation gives CASSLGTSGYNEQFF. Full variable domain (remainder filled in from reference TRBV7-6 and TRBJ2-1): GAGVSQSPRYKVTKRGQDVALRCDPISGHVSLYWYRQALGQGPEFLTYFNYEAQQDKSGLPNDRFSAERPEGSISTLTIQRTEQRDSAMYRCASSLGTSGYNEQFFGPGTRLTVL.